The source of this T cell receptor (beta chain) is a study of T cells in Graves' hyperthyroidism and ophthalmopathy. Overall study results and limits: Ophthalmopathy cases were set apart from stable hyperthyroidism by a 13 V-J model.

Authors of the study amplified TCR beta CDR3 regions from RNA transcripts. HTBI primers drove first-round RT-PCR of the TCR CDR3. TCRdb recomputed calls from the multiplex PCR reads with MiXCR, one row per CDR3 protein. The sample has 600,000 to 750,000 distinct CDR3 sequences; around a sixth are singletons. Remarks on this clonotype: Its antigen is not identified. Compared with germline, one end of the junction differs, possibly owing to a read error.

Researchers barred patients who had uncontrolled infection, other autoimmune disease, pregnancy or lactation. This sequence originates from a man aged 45-60 years with Graves' hyperthyroidism. Sequenced input: blood.

The CDR3: CVSSPWGLVSENSPLHF. CDR3 sequence (DNA): TGCGTCAGCAGCCCGTGGGGTCTCGTATCGGAGAATTCACCCCTCCACTTT. The chain links TRBV5-1 to TRBJ1-6; D is unresolved. Germline V gives CDR1 SGHRS, CDR2 YFSETQ. The length of the CDR3 is 17 residues.